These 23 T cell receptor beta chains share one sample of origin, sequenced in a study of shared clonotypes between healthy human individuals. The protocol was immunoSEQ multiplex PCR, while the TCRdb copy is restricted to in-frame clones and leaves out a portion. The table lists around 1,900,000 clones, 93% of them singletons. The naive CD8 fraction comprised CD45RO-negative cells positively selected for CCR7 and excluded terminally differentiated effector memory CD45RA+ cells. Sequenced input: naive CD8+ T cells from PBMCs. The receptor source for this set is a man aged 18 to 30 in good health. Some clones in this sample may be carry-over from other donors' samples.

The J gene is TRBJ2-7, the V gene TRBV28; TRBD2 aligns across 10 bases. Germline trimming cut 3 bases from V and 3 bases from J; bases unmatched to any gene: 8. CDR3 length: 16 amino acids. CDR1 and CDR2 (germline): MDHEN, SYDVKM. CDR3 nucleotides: TGTGCCAGCAGTTTCGTATCGGCTAGCGGGAGCTACGAGCAGTACTTC. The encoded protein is CASSFVSASGSYEQYF.

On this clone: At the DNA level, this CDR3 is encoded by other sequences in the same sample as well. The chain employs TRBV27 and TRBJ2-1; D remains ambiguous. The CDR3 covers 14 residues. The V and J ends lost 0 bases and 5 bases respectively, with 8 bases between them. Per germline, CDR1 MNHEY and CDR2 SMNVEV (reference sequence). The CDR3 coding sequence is TGTGCCAGCAGTTTATCCGGACCTCACAATGAGCAGTTCTTC. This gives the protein CASSLSGPHNEQFF.

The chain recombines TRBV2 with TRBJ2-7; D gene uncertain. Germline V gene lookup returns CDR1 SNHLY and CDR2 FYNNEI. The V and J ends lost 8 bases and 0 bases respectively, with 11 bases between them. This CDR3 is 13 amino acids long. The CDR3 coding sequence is TGTGCCAGCGCCCTGACCGGCTCCTACGAGCAGTACTTC. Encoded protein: CASALTGSYEQYF.

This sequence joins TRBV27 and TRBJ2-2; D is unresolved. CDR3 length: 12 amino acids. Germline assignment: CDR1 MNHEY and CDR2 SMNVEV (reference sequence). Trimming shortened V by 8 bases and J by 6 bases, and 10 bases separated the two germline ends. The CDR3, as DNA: TGTGCCAGCCGGGTTGGTCCCGGGGAGCTGTTTTTT. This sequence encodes CASRVGPGELFF.

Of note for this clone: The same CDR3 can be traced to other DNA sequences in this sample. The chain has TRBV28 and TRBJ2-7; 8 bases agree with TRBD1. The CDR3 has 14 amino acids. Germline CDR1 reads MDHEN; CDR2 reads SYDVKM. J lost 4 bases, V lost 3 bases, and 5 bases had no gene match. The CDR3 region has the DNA TGTGCCAGCAGTTTCCCAGGGGGCCAATACGAGCAGTACTTC. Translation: CASSFPGGQYEQYF. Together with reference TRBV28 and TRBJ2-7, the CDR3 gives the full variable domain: DVKVTQSSRYLVKRTGEKVFLECVQDMDHENMFWYRQDPGLGLRLIYFSYDVKMKEKGDIPEGYSVSREKKERFSLILESASTNQTSMYLCASSFPGGQYEQYFGPGTRLTVT.

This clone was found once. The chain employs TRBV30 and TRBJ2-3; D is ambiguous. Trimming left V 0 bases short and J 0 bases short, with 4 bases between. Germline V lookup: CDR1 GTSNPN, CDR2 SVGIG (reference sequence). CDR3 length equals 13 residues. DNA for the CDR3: TGTGCCTGGAGTGTACTGAGCACAGATACGCAGTATTTT. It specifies CAWSVLSTDTQYF.

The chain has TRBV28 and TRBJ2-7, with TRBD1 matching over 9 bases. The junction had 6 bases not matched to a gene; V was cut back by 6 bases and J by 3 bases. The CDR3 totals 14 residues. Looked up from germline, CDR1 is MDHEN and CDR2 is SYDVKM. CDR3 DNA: TGTGCCAGCAGAAGCCGGGACAGGGTCTACGAGCAGTACTTC. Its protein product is CASRSRDRVYEQYF.

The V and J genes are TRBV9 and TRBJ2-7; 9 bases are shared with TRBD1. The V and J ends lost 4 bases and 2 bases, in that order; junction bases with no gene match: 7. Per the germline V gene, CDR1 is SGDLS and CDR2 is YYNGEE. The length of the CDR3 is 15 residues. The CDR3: CASSPRDRVTYEQYF. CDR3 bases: TGTGCCAGCAGCCCCCGGGACAGGGTAACCTACGAGCAGTACTTC.

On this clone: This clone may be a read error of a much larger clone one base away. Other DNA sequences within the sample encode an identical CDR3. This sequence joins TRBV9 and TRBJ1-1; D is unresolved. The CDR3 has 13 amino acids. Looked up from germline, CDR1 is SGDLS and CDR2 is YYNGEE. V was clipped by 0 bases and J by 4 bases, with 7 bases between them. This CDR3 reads CASSVGAGTEAFF. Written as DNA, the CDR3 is TGTGCCAGCAGCGTAGGAGCGGGCACTGAAGCTTTCTTT.

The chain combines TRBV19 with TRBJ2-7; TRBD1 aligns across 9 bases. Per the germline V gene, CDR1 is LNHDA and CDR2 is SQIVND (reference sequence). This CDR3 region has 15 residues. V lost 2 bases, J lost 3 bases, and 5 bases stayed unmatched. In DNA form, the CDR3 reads TGTGCCAGTAGTATAAGAGGGACAGGGTTCTACGAGCAGTACTTC. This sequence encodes CASSIRGTGFYEQYF.

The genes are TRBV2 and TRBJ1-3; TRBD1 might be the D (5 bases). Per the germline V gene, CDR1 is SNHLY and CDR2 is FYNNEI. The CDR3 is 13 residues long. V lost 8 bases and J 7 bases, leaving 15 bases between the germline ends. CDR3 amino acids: CASFPPGDNTIYF. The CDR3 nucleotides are TGTGCCAGCTTCCCCCCGGGGGACAACACCATATATTTT.

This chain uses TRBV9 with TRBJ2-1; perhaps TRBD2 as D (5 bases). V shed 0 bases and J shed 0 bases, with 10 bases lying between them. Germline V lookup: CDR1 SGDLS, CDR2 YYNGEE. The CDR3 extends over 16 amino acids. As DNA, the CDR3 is TGTGCCAGCAGCGTAGCCAAGCGGCTCTCCTACAATGAGCAGTTCTTC. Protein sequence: CASSVAKRLSYNEQFF. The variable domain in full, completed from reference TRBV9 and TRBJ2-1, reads DSGVTQTPKHLITATGQRVTLRCSPRSGDLSVYWYQQSLDQGLQFLIQYYNGEERAKGNILERFSAQQFPDLHSELNLSSLELGDSALYFCASSVAKRLSYNEQFFGPGTRLTVL.

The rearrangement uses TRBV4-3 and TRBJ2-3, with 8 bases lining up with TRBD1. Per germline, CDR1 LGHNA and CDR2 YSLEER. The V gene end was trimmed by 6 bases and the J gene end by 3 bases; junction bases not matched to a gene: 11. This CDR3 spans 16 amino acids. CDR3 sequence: CASRLRTGGRTDTQYF. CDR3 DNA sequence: TGCGCCAGCAGACTCAGAACAGGGGGTCGAACAGATACGCAGTATTTT.

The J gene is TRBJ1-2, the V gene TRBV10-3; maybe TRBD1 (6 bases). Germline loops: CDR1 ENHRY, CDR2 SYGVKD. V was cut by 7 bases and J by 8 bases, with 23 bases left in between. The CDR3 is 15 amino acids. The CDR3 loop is CAITQSDSVRVGYTF. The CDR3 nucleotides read TGTGCCATCACCCAATCGGACAGCGTGCGAGTGGGCTACACCTTC.

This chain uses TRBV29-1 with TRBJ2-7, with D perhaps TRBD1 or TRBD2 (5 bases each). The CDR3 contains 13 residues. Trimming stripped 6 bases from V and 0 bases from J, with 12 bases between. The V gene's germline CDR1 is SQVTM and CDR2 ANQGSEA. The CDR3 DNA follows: TGCAGCGTAGGACGGGGCAGCTCCTACGAGCAGTACTTC. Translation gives CSVGRGSSYEQYF.

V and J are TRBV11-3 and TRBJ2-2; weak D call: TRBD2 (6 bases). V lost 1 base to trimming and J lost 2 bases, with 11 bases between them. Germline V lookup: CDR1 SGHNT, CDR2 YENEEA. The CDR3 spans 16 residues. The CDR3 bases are TGTGCCAGCAGCTTAGGGGGGACTTCAAACACCGGGGAGCTGTTTTTT. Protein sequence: CASSLGGTSNTGELFF. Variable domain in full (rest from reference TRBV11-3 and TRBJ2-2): EAGVVQSPRYKIIEKKQPVAFWCNPISGHNTLYWYLQNLGQGPELLIRYENEEAVDDSQLPKDRFSAERLKGVDSTLKIQPAELGDSAVYLCASSLGGTSNTGELFFGEGSRLTVL.

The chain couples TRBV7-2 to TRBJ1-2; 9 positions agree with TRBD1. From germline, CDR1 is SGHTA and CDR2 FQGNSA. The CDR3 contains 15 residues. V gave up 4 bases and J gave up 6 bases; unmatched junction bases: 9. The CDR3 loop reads CASSYGPRTGDGYTF. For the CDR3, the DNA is TGTGCCAGCAGCTATGGCCCGCGGACAGGGGATGGCTACACCTTC. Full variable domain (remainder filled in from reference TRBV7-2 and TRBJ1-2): GAGVSQSPSNKVTEKGKDVELRCDPISGHTALYWYRQSLGQGLEFLIYFQGNSAPDKSGLPSDRFSAERTGGSVSTLTIQRTQQEDSAVYLCASSYGPRTGDGYTFGSGTRLTVV.

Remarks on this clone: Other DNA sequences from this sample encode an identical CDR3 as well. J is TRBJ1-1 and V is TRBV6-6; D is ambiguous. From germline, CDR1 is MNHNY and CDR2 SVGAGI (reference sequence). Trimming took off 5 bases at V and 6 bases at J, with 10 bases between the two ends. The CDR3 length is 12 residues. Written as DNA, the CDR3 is TGTGCCAGCAGTACGGGAGTCCCTGAAGCTTTCTTT. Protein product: CASSTGVPEAFF.

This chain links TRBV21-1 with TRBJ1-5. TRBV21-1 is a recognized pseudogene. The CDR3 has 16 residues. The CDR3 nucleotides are TGTGCCAGCAGCAAAGTGGTGGGTCGAAAGGATCAGCCCCAGCATTTT. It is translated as CASSKVVGRKDQPQHF.

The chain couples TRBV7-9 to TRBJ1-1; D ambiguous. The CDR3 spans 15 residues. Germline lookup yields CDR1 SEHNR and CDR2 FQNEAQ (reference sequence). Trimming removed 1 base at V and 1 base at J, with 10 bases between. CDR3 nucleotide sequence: TGTGCCAGCAGCTTAGGGGTGGCGACGAACACTGAAGCTTTCTTT. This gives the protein CASSLGVATNTEAFF.

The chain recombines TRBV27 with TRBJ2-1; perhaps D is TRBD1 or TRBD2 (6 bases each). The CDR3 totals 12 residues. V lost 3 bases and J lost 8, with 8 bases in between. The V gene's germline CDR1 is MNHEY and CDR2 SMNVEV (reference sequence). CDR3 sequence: CASSLGGYEQFF. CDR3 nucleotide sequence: TGTGCCAGCAGTTTGGGGGGCTATGAGCAGTTCTTC.

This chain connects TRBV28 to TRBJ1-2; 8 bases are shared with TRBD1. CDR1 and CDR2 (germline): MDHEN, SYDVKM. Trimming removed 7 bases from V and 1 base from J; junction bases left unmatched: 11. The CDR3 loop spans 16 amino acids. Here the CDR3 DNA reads TGTGCCAGCACCCTAGCGGCAGGACAGGGTAACTATGGCTACACCTTC. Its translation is CASTLAAGQGNYGYTF.

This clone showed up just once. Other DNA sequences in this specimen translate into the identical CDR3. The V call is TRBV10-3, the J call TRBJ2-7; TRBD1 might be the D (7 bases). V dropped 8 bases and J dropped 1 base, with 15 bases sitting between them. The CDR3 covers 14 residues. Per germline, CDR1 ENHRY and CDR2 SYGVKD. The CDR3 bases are TGTGCCATCTCCGAGACAGGGACTTCCTACGAGCAGTACTTC. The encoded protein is CAISETGTSYEQYF.